This TCR beta chain was captured by sequencing in a study of blood T cell repertoires in COVID-19. Study as a whole: T cells, B-cell-depleted T cells, or PBMCs supplied cDNA or gDNA.

In the authors' methods: Quantification of nucleated cells was approximated via reference gene primer amplification. The repertoire was sequenced with immunoSEQ multiplex PCR; TCRdb's copy has only in-frame clones and lacks some. The V and J calls and the clone size are those of that table, but D and trimming were determined from the DNA. This sample has around 150,000 clones, with over 80% found just once. Germline lookup yields CDR1 MDHEN and CDR2 SYDVKM. This CDR3 has 16 amino acids. The V end was cut by 5 bases, the J end by 1 base, with 18 bases between. Participant ages covered roughly 18 to 89 years across 25 or so US areas. Each exposed participant met a COVID-19 case in the 2 weeks preceding study entry.

This receptor was identified in a man aged 65 to 79 who had been exposed to COVID-19. The sequencing sample was made of PBMCs or T cells enriched from blood (not recorded which). This rearrangement joins TRBV28 to TRBJ2-7; tentative D call: TRBD1 (5 bases). The CDR3 DNA reads TGTGCCAGCAGTCACATGCTGCAGGGAAATTCCTACGAGCAGTACTTC. Protein: CASSHMLQGNSYEQYF.